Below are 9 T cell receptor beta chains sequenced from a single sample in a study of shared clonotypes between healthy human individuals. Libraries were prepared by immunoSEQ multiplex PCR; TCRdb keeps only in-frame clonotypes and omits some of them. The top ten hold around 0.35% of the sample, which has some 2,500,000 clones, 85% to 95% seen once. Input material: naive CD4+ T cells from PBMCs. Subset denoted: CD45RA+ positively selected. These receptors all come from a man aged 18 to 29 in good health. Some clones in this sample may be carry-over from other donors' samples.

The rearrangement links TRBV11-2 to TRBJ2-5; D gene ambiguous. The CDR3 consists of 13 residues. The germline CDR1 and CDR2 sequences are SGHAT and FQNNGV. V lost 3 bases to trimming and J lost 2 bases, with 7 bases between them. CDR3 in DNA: TGTGCCAGCAGCTTCCGACCGCAAGAGACCCAGTACTTC. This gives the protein CASSFRPQETQYF.

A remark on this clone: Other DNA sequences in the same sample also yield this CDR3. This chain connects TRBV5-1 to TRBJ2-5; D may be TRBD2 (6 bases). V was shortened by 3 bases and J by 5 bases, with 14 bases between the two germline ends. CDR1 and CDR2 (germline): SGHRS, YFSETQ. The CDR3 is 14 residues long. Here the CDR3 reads CASSSGTGGETQYF. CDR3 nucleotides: TGCGCCAGCAGCTCGGGGACTGGGGGGGAGACCCAGTACTTC. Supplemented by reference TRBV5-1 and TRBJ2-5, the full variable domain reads KAGVTQTPRYLIKTRGQQVTLSCSPISGHRSVSWYQQTPGQGLQFLFEYFSETQRNKGNFPGRFSGRQFSNSRSEMNVSTLELGDSALYLCASSSGTGGETQYFGPGTRLLVL.

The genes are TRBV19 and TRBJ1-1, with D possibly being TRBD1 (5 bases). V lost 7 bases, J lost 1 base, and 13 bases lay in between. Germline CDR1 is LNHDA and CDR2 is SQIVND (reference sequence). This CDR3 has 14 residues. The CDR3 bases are TGTGCCAGTATGGGGCCCTGGGGGAACACTGAAGCTTTCTTT. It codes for CASMGPWGNTEAFF.

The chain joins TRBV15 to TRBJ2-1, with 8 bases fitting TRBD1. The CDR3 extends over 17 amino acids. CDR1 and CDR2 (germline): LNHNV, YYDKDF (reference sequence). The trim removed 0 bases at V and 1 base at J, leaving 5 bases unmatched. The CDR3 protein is CATSRETGVYSYNEQFF. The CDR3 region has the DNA TGTGCCACCAGCAGAGAGACAGGGGTATATTCCTACAATGAGCAGTTCTTC.

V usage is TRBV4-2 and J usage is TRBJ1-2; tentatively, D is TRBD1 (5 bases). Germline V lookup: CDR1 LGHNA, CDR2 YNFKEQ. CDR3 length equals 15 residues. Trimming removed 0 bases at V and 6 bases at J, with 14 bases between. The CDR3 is CASSQDGQGRNGYTF. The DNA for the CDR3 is TGTGCCAGCAGCCAAGATGGCCAGGGAAGGAATGGCTACACCTTC.

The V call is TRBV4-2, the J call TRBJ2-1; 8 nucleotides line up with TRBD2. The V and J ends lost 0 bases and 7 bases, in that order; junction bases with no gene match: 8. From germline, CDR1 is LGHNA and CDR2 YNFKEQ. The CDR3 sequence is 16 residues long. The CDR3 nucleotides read TGTGCCAGCAGCCAAGATGTCGGGAGGGTCCCAAATGAGCAGTTCTTC. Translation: CASSQDVGRVPNEQFF.

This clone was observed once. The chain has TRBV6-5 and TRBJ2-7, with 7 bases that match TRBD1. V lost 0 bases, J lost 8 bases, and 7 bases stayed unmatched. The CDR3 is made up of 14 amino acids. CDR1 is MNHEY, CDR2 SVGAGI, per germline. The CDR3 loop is CASSYSETGTQQYF. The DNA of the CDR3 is TGTGCCAGCAGTTACTCGGAGACAGGGACCCAGCAGTACTTC.

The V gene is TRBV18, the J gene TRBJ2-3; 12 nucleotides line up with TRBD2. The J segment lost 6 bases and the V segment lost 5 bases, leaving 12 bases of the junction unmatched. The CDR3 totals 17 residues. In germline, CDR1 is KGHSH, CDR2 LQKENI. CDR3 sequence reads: CASSSGLAGRLMDTQYF. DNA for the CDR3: TGTGCCAGCTCATCAGGACTAGCGGGGCGATTGATGGATACGCAGTATTTT.

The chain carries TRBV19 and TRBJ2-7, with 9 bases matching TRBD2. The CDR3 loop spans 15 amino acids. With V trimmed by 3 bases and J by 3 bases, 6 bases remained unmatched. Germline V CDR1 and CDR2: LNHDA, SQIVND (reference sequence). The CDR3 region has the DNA TGTGCCAGTAGTATCTCAAGCGGGGGGCACTACGAGCAGTACTTC. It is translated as CASSISSGGHYEQYF.